The 13 T cell receptor beta chains given below trace back to one sample, sequenced in a study of T cell responses to AZD1222 COVID-19 vaccine. Libraries were prepared by immunoSEQ multiplex PCR; TCRdb keeps only in-frame clonotypes and omits some of them. The top ten hold around 0.98% of the sample, which has some 170,000 clones, approximately 90% seen once. The sequences come from peripheral blood, collected 28 days after the second AZD1222 dose. The receptors stem from an adult who received the AZD1222 COVID-19 vaccine.

This rearrangement joins TRBV6-5 to TRBJ2-7; TRBD1 aligns across 7 bases. CDR3 size: 13 residues. The ends lost 0 bases at V and 6 bases at J; junction bases unmatched: 2. Germline V gene data show CDR1 as MNHEY and CDR2 as SVGAGI. CDR3 in amino acids: CASSYSRDSEQYF. The CDR3 bases are TGTGCCAGCAGTTACTCCCGGGACAGCGAGCAGTACTTC.

The chain joins TRBV29-1 to TRBJ1-1; a possible D gene is TRBD1 (5 bases). V was pared by 7 bases and J by 1 base, with 10 bases between. The germline V gene has CDR1 SQVTM and CDR2 ANQGSEA. This CDR3 is 12 amino acids long. The CDR3 nucleotides are TGCAGCGCGGGGACGGCGAACACTGAAGCTTTCTTT. It codes for CSAGTANTEAFF.

This sequence joins TRBV19 and TRBJ1-2; no definite D call. V gave up 3 bases and J gave up 7 bases, with 9 bases separating them. CDR3 length equals 12 residues. Per the germline V gene, CDR1 is LNHDA and CDR2 is SQIVND (reference sequence). The CDR3 DNA reads as TGTGCCAGTAGTATCGTCCGGGGTGGCTACACCTTC. This encodes CASSIVRGGYTF.

This clone was seen only once. V and J are TRBV5-5 and TRBJ1-1; the D is unclear. Per the germline V gene, CDR1 is SGHKS and CDR2 is YYEKEE (reference sequence). The CDR3 totals 12 residues. Trimming cost V 1 base and J 11 bases, with 12 bases left between them. The CDR3 reads CASSLSPTVAFF. The DNA of the CDR3 is TGTGCCAGCAGCTTGAGTCCCACGGTGGCTTTCTTT.

The CDR3 loop reads CASSEGQGTDTQYF. CDR3 coding DNA: TGTGCCAGCAGTGAAGGACAGGGCACAGATACGCAGTATTTT. This chain uses TRBV6-1 with TRBJ2-3; D may be TRBD1 (6 bases). This CDR3 comprises 14 residues. Germline V gives CDR1 MNHNS, CDR2 SASEGT. Trimming took 1 base from V and 1 from J, leaving 6 bases between them.

The rearrangement uses TRBV18 and TRBJ1-1; maybe TRBD1 (6 bases). Deletions cut 3 bases from V and 1 base from J, with 9 bases between. The CDR3 runs to 14 residues. Looked up from germline, CDR1 is KGHSH and CDR2 is LQKENI. The CDR3 here is CASSPQQGNTEAFF. DNA for the CDR3: TGTGCCAGCTCACCCCAACAGGGGAACACTGAAGCTTTCTTT.

The chain couples TRBV3-1 (or the pseudogene TRBV3-2) to TRBJ1-1, with 8 bases identical to TRBD1. Looked up from germline, CDR1 is LGHDT and CDR2 is YNNKEL (reference sequence). V shed 10 bases, J shed 10 bases, and the junction held 14 bases outside the gene matches. The CDR3 contains 13 residues. CDR3 sequence (DNA): TGTGCCATCGGACTCAGGGGGCTGGAGGTAGCTTTCTTT. It encodes CAIGLRGLEVAFF.

This chain uses TRBV7-9 with TRBJ2-1; TRBD2 agrees at 12 bases. The trim removed 5 bases at V and 2 bases at J, leaving 4 bases unmatched. Germline assignment: CDR1 SEHNR and CDR2 FQNEAQ (reference sequence). This CDR3 region has 16 residues. CDR3 residues: CASSLGLAGPYNEQFF. Written as DNA, the CDR3 is TGTGCCAGCAGCCTAGGACTAGCGGGGCCCTACAATGAGCAGTTCTTC.

This clone was seen once. V and J are TRBV2 and TRBJ2-3; perhaps TRBD2 as D (6 bases). CDR1 and CDR2 (germline): SNHLY, FYNNEI. The CDR3 runs 20 residues. Between the trimmed V and J ends, which lost 5 bases and 0 bases, there was a span of 27 bases. CDR3 in DNA: TGTGCCAGCAGTAGTCTCCATGCGGGGACGAGGGGCTTTAGCACAGATACGCAGTATTTT. It translates to CASSSLHAGTRGFSTDTQYF.

The chain has TRBV12-3 or TRBV12-4 and TRBJ1-6; D is uncertain. The CDR3 has 13 residues. Deletions cut 7 bases from V and 14 bases from J, with 18 bases between. CDR3: CASNLNTGSALHF. CDR3 nucleotide sequence: TGTGCCAGCAACCTTAACACTGGTTCGGCCCTCCACTTT.

The genes are TRBV7-8 and TRBJ1-1; TRBD1 might be the D (6 bases). Trimming cost V 1 base and J 4 bases, with 16 bases left between them. The CDR3 extends over 16 amino acids. CDR1 is SGHVS and CDR2 is FQNEAQ in the germline V gene. CDR3 sequence (DNA): TGTGCCAGCAGCTTAGATCCGGGGCAGGGGAGCACTGAAGCTTTCTTT. This encodes CASSLDPGQGSTEAFF.

V gene TRBV11-2 combines with J gene TRBJ1-6; no firm D call. V dropped 7 bases and J dropped 8 bases, with 18 bases sitting between them. Germline CDR1 SGHAT, CDR2 FQNNGV. This CDR3 region has 15 residues. CDR3 sequence reads: CASTVRRSSDSPLHF. The CDR3 DNA reads TGTGCCAGCACCGTTAGGCGTTCTTCGGATTCACCCCTCCACTTT. Full variable domain (remainder filled in from reference TRBV11-2 and TRBJ1-6): EAGVAQSPRYKIIEKRQSVAFWCNPISGHATLYWYQQILGQGPKLLIQFQNNGVVDDSQLPKDRFSAERLKGVDSTLKIQPAKLEDSAVYLCASTVRRSSDSPLHFGNGTRLTVT.

The chain is built from TRBV6-5 and TRBJ1-3, with D hard to call. Trimming left V 11 bases short and J 0 bases short, with 17 bases between. CDR1 is MNHEY and CDR2 is SVGAGI in the germline V gene. The CDR3 consists of 15 residues. The CDR3 nucleotides are TGTGCCGTCATCTCTTCAGTAACCTCTGGAAACACCATATATTTT. Residues: CAVISSVTSGNTIYF.